These 32 T cell receptor beta chains were sequenced from one sample in a study of blood T cell repertoires in COVID-19. Assay: immunoSEQ multiplex PCR; the TCRdb copy retains only in-frame clones and omits some. The table shows a few hundred thousand clones, with nearly 90% occurring only once. Material: PBMCs or T cells enriched from blood (not recorded which). These TCRs come from a woman between 18 and 29 years old with acute COVID-19.

The chain combines TRBV28 with TRBJ2-1; 9 bases align to TRBD1. Germline CDR1 reads MDHEN; CDR2 reads SYDVKM. This CDR3 is 15 amino acids long. V shed 4 bases and J 8 bases; nucleotides not matched to a gene: 9. CDR3 residues: CASSSAGTGTYEQFF. The CDR3 DNA is TGTGCCAGCAGTTCTGCCGGGACAGGGACGTATGAGCAGTTCTTC.

V usage is TRBV19 and J usage is TRBJ2-7; maybe TRBD2 (5 bases). CDR1 and CDR2 from the germline V gene are LNHDA and SQIVND (reference sequence). V was trimmed by 6 bases and J by 6 bases, leaving 9 bases between them. CDR3 size: 11 residues. The chain's CDR3 is CASRNEGEQYF. The DNA for the CDR3 is TGTGCCAGTAGGAACGAGGGCGAGCAGTACTTC.

The chain couples TRBV12-3 or TRBV12-4 to TRBJ1-2; D gene uncertain. Trimming shortened V by 6 bases and J by 8 bases, and 10 bases separated the two germline ends. CDR3 length equals 11 residues. CDR3 sequence (DNA): TGTGCCAGCAGCCTATACCTGGGCTACACCTTC. Its protein is CASSLYLGYTF.

V is TRBV14 and J is TRBJ2-7, with TRBD1 matching over 8 bases. This CDR3 region has 16 residues. CDR1 SGHDN and CDR2 FVKESK come from the germline V gene. V lost 1 base, J lost 7 bases, and 12 bases stayed unmatched. This CDR3 is CASSQGTGSYFYEQYF. The CDR3 DNA reads TGTGCCAGCAGCCAAGGGACAGGGTCATACTTCTATGAGCAGTACTTC.

The rearrangement uses TRBV3-1 (or the pseudogene TRBV3-2) and TRBJ1-5, with 7 nucleotides matching TRBD1. Unmatched junction bases numbered 6, after V lost 0 bases and J lost 7 bases. There are 15 residues in the CDR3. The V gene's germline CDR1 is LGHDT and CDR2 YNNKEL (reference sequence). CDR3 sequence (DNA): TGTGCCAGCAGCCAAGACGGGCGGGACAGCCAGCCCCAGCATTTT. It translates to CASSQDGRDSQPQHF.

V usage is TRBV11-1 and J usage is TRBJ2-7, with TRBD2 matching 10 bases. Germline V CDR1 and CDR2: SGHAT, FQDESV (reference sequence). This CDR3 has 16 residues. V gave up 4 bases and J gave up 2 bases; unmatched junction bases: 8. The CDR3 spells CASSYRTSGAPYEQYF. Here the CDR3 DNA reads TGTGCCAGCAGCTACCGGACTAGCGGTGCTCCCTACGAGCAGTACTTC.

V and J are TRBV5-6 and TRBJ1-2; maybe TRBD1 (5 bases). The CDR3 is made up of 11 amino acids. Germline values: CDR1 SGHDT, CDR2 YYEEEE. V lost 3 bases to trimming and J lost 14 bases, with 14 bases between them. The CDR3 bases are TGTGCCAGCAGCTCAATGGACCAGGGAACCTTC. It is translated as CASSSMDQGTF. Complete variable domain (other parts from reference TRBV5-6 and TRBJ1-2): DAGVTQSPTHLIKTRGQQVTLRCSPKSGHDTVSWYQQALGQGPQFIFQYYEEEERQRGNFPDRFSGHQFPNYSSELNVNALLLGDSALYLCASSSMDQGTFGSGTRLTVV.

This clone was recorded a few times. This chain links TRBV5-1 with TRBJ2-1, with 13 bases fitting TRBD2. Germline V gene sequence: CDR1 SGHRS, CDR2 YFSETQ. The length of the CDR3 is 16 residues. The J segment lost 8 bases and the V segment lost 5 bases, leaving 10 bases of the junction unmatched. The CDR3 loop is CASRSGLAGEWDEQFF. The CDR3 nucleotides read TGCGCCAGCAGGTCAGGACTAGCGGGAGAGTGGGATGAGCAGTTCTTC.

This clone was seen just once. The chain joins TRBV12-5 to TRBJ2-7; TRBD2 is a possible D gene (6 bases). V lost 1 base and J lost 1, with 8 bases in between. Germline V lookup: CDR1 LGHNT, CDR2 FRNRAP. The CDR3 runs 14 residues. The CDR3 sequence is CASGLEEGSYEQYF. The CDR3 DNA reads as TGTGCTAGTGGTTTGGAGGAGGGTTCCTACGAGCAGTACTTC.

This clone was picked up one time. The gene calls are TRBV6-5 and TRBJ2-2, with a possible D match to TRBD2 (5 bases). This CDR3 has 13 residues. V dropped 6 bases and J dropped 5 bases, with 10 bases sitting between them. Germline lookup yields CDR1 MNHEY and CDR2 SVGAGI. The CDR3 spells CASRRVETGELFF. DNA of the CDR3: TGTGCCAGCAGGAGGGTAGAGACCGGGGAGCTGTTTTTT.

This sequence joins TRBV7-3 and TRBJ2-7; possible D gene TRBD1, 6 bases. V was shortened by 5 bases and J by 6 bases, with 17 bases between the two germline ends. The CDR3 loop spans 14 amino acids. Germline V gene lookup returns CDR1 SGHTA and CDR2 FQGTGA. The CDR3 DNA is TGTGCCAGCAGCGCTAACAGGGAATCCCTCGAGCAGTACTTC. The encoded protein is CASSANRESLEQYF.

This chain connects TRBV9 to TRBJ2-2; no definite D call. The V gene lost 0 bases and the J gene lost 6 bases, with 9 bases spanning the gap. Germline assignment: CDR1 SGDLS and CDR2 YYNGEE. CDR3 length: 14 residues. The chain's CDR3 is CASSVGFRAGELFF. The CDR3 coding sequence is TGTGCCAGCAGCGTAGGCTTCCGGGCCGGGGAGCTGTTTTTT.

This clone was seen only once. V usage is TRBV5-1 and J usage is TRBJ1-3; D might be TRBD1 (5 bases). Trimming removed 0 bases from V and 0 bases from J, with 10 bases in between. CDR1 SGHRS and CDR2 YFSETQ come from the germline V gene. The CDR3 length is 16 residues. CDR3 region: CASSLAGGSSGNTIYF. As DNA, the CDR3 is TGCGCCAGCAGCTTGGCGGGGGGGTCCTCTGGAAACACCATATATTTT.

The chain is built from TRBV27 and TRBJ1-2; D is possibly TRBD1 (5 bases). The CDR3 length is 14 residues. Germline V gives CDR1 MNHEY, CDR2 SMNVEV (reference sequence). The V end lost 4 bases, the J end lost 2 bases, and 11 bases lay between the germline ends. CDR3 loop: CASSYRQGNYGYTF. For the CDR3, the DNA is TGTGCCAGCAGTTATCGGCAGGGAAACTATGGCTACACCTTC.

The chain has TRBV9 and TRBJ2-1, with TRBD2 identical over 10 bases. J lost 0 bases, V lost 3 bases, and 0 bases had no gene match. CDR1 is SGDLS and CDR2 is YYNGEE in the germline V gene. This CDR3 region has 15 residues. The CDR3: CASSASGSSYNEQFF. The CDR3 DNA is TGTGCCAGCAGCGCTAGCGGGAGCTCCTACAATGAGCAGTTCTTC.

The V gene is TRBV19, the J gene TRBJ1-2, with D tentatively TRBD1 (5 bases). Germline-derived CDR1 and CDR2 are LNHDA and SQIVND (reference sequence). V was pared by 8 bases and J by 4 bases, with 20 bases between. This CDR3 region has 15 residues. In DNA form, the CDR3 reads TGTGCCAGTCAACCCAAAAGCGGGGGGATCTATGGCTACACCTTC. It encodes CASQPKSGGIYGYTF.

The rearrangement joins TRBV19 to TRBJ1-2; D possibly corresponds to TRBD1 (6 bases). The ends were cut back, 7 bases at V and 2 bases at J, with 17 bases in the middle. This CDR3 is built from 15 residues. Germline V gene lookup returns CDR1 LNHDA and CDR2 SQIVND (reference sequence). The CDR3 here is CASIRTATSNYGYTF. The DNA for the CDR3 is TGTGCCAGTATTCGGACAGCTACTTCCAACTATGGCTACACCTTC.

The chain has TRBV19 and TRBJ1-2; a possible D gene is TRBD1 (5 bases). Trimming stripped 2 bases from V and 8 bases from J, with 12 bases between. The CDR3 has 13 residues. Germline V gives CDR1 LNHDA, CDR2 SQIVND (reference sequence). The CDR3 loop reads CASSIRPGLGYTF. The DNA for the CDR3 is TGTGCCAGTAGTATAAGGCCAGGGCTAGGCTACACCTTC. Variable domain in full (rest from reference TRBV19 and TRBJ1-2): DGGITQSPKYLFRKEGQNVTLSCEQNLNHDAMYWYRQDPGQGLRLIYYSQIVNDFQKGDIAEGYSVSREKKESFPLTVTSAQKNPTAFYLCASSIRPGLGYTFGSGTRLTVV.

The rearrangement links TRBV28 to TRBJ1-1; 7 bases match TRBD1. After removal of 11 bases from V and 1 base from J, the junction contained 13 bases not matched to a gene. The CDR3 is 15 residues long. CDR1 is MDHEN, CDR2 SYDVKM, per germline. The CDR3 bases are TGTGCCTCAGACCTTTTGGACAGGAGGAACACTGAAGCTTTCTTT. As protein: CASDLLDRRNTEAFF.

This clone was observed a handful of times. The chain uses TRBV2 and TRBJ2-2; tentatively, D is TRBD2 (5 bases). The CDR3 is 14 residues long. Germline assignment: CDR1 SNHLY and CDR2 FYNNEI. V shed 7 bases and J shed 5 bases, with 14 bases lying between them. The CDR3 protein is CASNGLAGTGELFF. The CDR3 DNA reads TGTGCCAGCAACGGTCTAGCTGGTACCGGGGAGCTGTTTTTT.

J is TRBJ2-1 and V is TRBV2; 7 bases match TRBD2. The V and J ends lost 4 bases and 6 bases, in that order; junction bases with no gene match: 3. This CDR3 contains 13 residues. CDR1 SNHLY and CDR2 FYNNEI come from the germline V gene. Here the CDR3 DNA reads TGTGCCAGCAGTGGCGGGAGTGGCAATGAGCAGTTCTTC. Residues: CASSGGSGNEQFF.

The chain couples TRBV28 to TRBJ1-4; TRBD1 matches at 7 bases. The germline V gene has CDR1 MDHEN and CDR2 SYDVKM. V lost 6 bases and J lost 7; bases outside the gene matches: 11. There are 15 residues in the CDR3. The CDR3: CASRTPRGQLEKLFF. The CDR3 nucleotides are TGTGCCAGCAGAACCCCGCGGGGACAGCTTGAAAAACTGTTTTTT.

The rearrangement joins TRBV11-3 to TRBJ2-5; 10 nucleotides match TRBD2. The CDR3 extends over 17 amino acids. CDR1 SGHNT and CDR2 YENEEA come from the germline V gene. Trimming took 1 base from V and 2 from J; bases not matched to a gene: 7. CDR3 nucleotides: TGTGCCAGCAGCTTAGTTTGGACTAGCGGAGAACAAGAGACCCAGTACTTC. This sequence encodes CASSLVWTSGEQETQYF.

The chain carries TRBV11-3 and TRBJ2-1, with 12 bases fitting TRBD2. Trimming at V came to 5 bases and at J to 5 bases, leaving 7 bases not matched to a gene. The germline V gene encodes CDR1 SGHNT and CDR2 YENEEA. This CDR3 comprises 16 residues. The CDR3: CASSPRTSGANNEQFF. For the CDR3, the DNA is TGTGCCAGCAGCCCCCGGACTAGCGGGGCAAACAATGAGCAGTTCTTC.

The chain links TRBV6-5 to TRBJ2-1; 7 bases match TRBD2. The CDR3 is 15 residues long. Per germline, CDR1 MNHEY and CDR2 SVGAGI. J lost 0 bases, V lost 10 bases, and 9 bases had no gene match. The CDR3, as DNA: TGTGCCACCGGAAGGGGAGGGAACTCCTACAATGAGCAGTTCTTC. This translates into CATGRGGNSYNEQFF.

In nucleotides, the CDR3 is TGTGCCAGCGGATTTCAGGGGGCATATGGCTACACCTTC. It codes for CASGFQGAYGYTF. The rearrangement joins TRBV6-5 to TRBJ1-2; 8 bases fit TRBD1. This CDR3 comprises 13 residues. The germline V gene has CDR1 MNHEY and CDR2 SVGAGI. V lost 8 bases, J lost 5 bases, and 7 bases stayed unmatched.

The V gene is TRBV6-4, the J gene TRBJ2-2; D is possibly TRBD1 (6 bases). V lost 5 bases, J lost 2 bases, and 12 bases lay in between. CDR1 MRHNA and CDR2 SNTAGT come from the germline V gene. CDR3 length: 15 residues. As DNA, the CDR3 is TGTGCCAGCAGTAGAACAGGGTTTAACACCGGGGAGCTGTTTTTT. Its translation: CASSRTGFNTGELFF.

CDR3 sequence (DNA): TGTGCCAGCAGTTTAGCGGGAGGGCCGGGAGAGACCCAGTACTTC. Protein sequence: CASSLAGGPGETQYF. The V and J genes are TRBV27 and TRBJ2-5; 9 bases line up with TRBD2. The CDR3 is 15 amino acids. The junction had 5 bases not matched to a gene; V was cut back by 2 bases and J by 4 bases. Germline CDR1 is MNHEY and CDR2 is SMNVEV (reference sequence).

DNA for the CDR3: TGTGCCAGCAGCCCACGGGGGTCCAATCAGCCCCAGCATTTT. Amino acids: CASSPRGSNQPQHF. The J gene is TRBJ1-5, the V gene TRBV11-1, with D maybe TRBD1 (5 bases). In germline, CDR1 is SGHAT, CDR2 FQDESV (reference sequence). Trimming cost V 5 bases and J 3 bases, with 11 bases left between them. This CDR3 comprises 14 residues. The variable domain in full, completed from reference TRBV11-1 and TRBJ1-5, reads EAEVAQSPRYKITEKSQAVAFWCDPISGHATLYWYRQILGQGPELLVQFQDESVVDDSQLPKDRFSAERLKGVDSTLKIQPAELGDSAMYLCASSPRGSNQPQHFGDGTRLSIL.

This chain joins TRBV4-1 and TRBJ1-3; no reliable D call. Per germline, CDR1 MGHRA and CDR2 YSYEKL. This CDR3 has 16 amino acids. Trimming cost V 2 bases and J 3 bases, with 14 bases left between them. For the CDR3, the DNA is TGCGCCAGCAGCCAACTTGACATGGGCTTTGGAAACACCATATATTTT. This translates into CASSQLDMGFGNTIYF.

The chain is built from TRBV5-1 and TRBJ2-1, with TRBD1 matching over 7 bases. Trimming cost V 4 bases and J 7 bases; bases outside gene matches: 11. CDR3 length: 15 residues. Germline CDR1 reads SGHRS; CDR2 reads YFSETQ. The chain's CDR3 is CASSLTGDLVNEQFF. In DNA form, the CDR3 reads TGCGCCAGCAGCCTTACAGGGGATCTAGTGAATGAGCAGTTCTTC. Looking up the rest from reference TRBV5-1 and TRBJ2-1 gives the full variable domain: KAGVTQTPRYLIKTRGQQVTLSCSPISGHRSVSWYQQTPGQGLQFLFEYFSETQRNKGNFPGRFSGRQFSNSRSEMNVSTLELGDSALYLCASSLTGDLVNEQFFGPGTRLTVL.

This chain links TRBV27 with TRBJ1-2, with 9 bases fitting TRBD1. With V trimmed by 5 bases and J by 8 bases, 6 bases remained unmatched. Looked up from germline, CDR1 is MNHEY and CDR2 is SMNVEV (reference sequence). The CDR3 has 13 residues. CDR3 DNA sequence: TGTGCCAGCAGTCTCCGGACAGGGGAGGGCTACACCTTC. This sequence encodes CASSLRTGEGYTF.